This is a list of T cell receptor beta chains from one sample in a study of blood T cell repertoires in COVID-19. The protocol was immunoSEQ multiplex PCR, while the TCRdb copy is restricted to in-frame clones and leaves out a portion. The sample lists roughly 110,000 clones, about 89% occurring once. The sequenced material came from peripheral blood. The receptor set was obtained from a woman aged 30 to 39 with acute or convalescent COVID-19. CDR3s include the opening cysteine and the closing phenylalanine or tryptophan. The D gene is left open where the match is weak. Where a row states a size, it is once, few, many or the class of an expanded clone; other rows omit it.

CDR3 protein: CASSLEGQGPYGYTF; CDR3 DNA: TGCGCCAGCAGCTTGGAGGGACAGGGGCCCTATGGCTACACCTTC; J gene: TRBJ1-2; V gene: TRBV5-1; D gene: TRBD1; clone size: NA
CDR3 protein: CASSLTGLAGEQYF; CDR3 DNA: TGTGCCAGCAGCTTAACGGGACTAGCTGGCGAGCAGTACTTC; J gene: TRBJ2-7; V gene: TRBV7-9; D gene: TRBD2; clone size: few
CDR3 protein: CSVLGQPLNTEAFF; CDR3 DNA: TGCAGCGTTTTAGGACAGCCGTTGAACACTGAAGCTTTCTTT; J gene: TRBJ1-1; V gene: TRBV29-1; D gene: NA; clone size: NA
CDR3 protein: CASSLTGVGNQPQHF; CDR3 DNA: TGTGCCAGCAGCTTGACAGGGGTGGGCAATCAGCCCCAGCATTTT; J gene: TRBJ1-5; V gene: TRBV5-6; D gene: TRBD1; clone size: NA
CDR3 protein: CASSPTYEQYF; CDR3 DNA: TGTGCCAGCAGCCCAACCTACGAGCAGTACTTC; J gene: TRBJ2-7; V gene: TRBV5-4; D gene: NA; clone size: once
CDR3 protein: CASSHRGGGLGYGYTF; CDR3 DNA: TGTGCCAGCAGTCATAGAGGTGGGGGGTTAGGCTATGGCTACACCTTC; J gene: TRBJ1-2; V gene: TRBV7-2; D gene: NA; clone size: NA
CDR3 protein: CASSLDSTSGSSYNEQFF; CDR3 DNA: TGTGCCAGCAGCTTAGATTCTACTAGCGGGAGCTCCTACAATGAGCAGTTCTTC; J gene: TRBJ2-1; V gene: TRBV7-2; D gene: TRBD2; clone size: NA
CDR3 protein: CASSTGTSGGAYEQYF; CDR3 DNA: TGTGCCAGCAGTACCGGGACTAGCGGGGGGGCTTACGAGCAGTACTTC; J gene: TRBJ2-7; V gene: TRBV2; D gene: TRBD2; clone size: NA
CDR3 protein: CASSMNGPANTEAFF; CDR3 DNA: TGTGCCAGTAGTATGAATGGGCCAGCTAACACTGAAGCTTTCTTT; J gene: TRBJ1-1; V gene: TRBV19; D gene: NA; clone size: NA
CDR3 protein: CASSTGGRGRFSEQYF; CDR3 DNA: TGTGCCAGCAGCACGGGGGGACGGGGGCGATTCAGCGAGCAGTACTTC; J gene: TRBJ2-7; V gene: TRBV27; D gene: NA; clone size: NA
CDR3 protein: CASSPSAGGTNTEAFF; CDR3 DNA: TGTGCCAGCTCACCCAGCGCAGGGGGAACGAACACTGAAGCTTTCTTT; J gene: TRBJ1-1; V gene: TRBV18; D gene: TRBD1; clone size: NA
CDR3 protein: CAEHTAGQGCPNTEAFF; CDR3 DNA: TGTGCTGAGCACACAGCGGGACAGGGCTGTCCGAACACTGAAGCTTTCTTT; J gene: TRBJ1-1; V gene: TRBV12-5; D gene: TRBD1; clone size: few